This record covers a single T cell receptor (beta chain). The target antigen is unknown. The data are from a study of PD-L1 blockade in urothelial cancer. Looking at the study overall: After treatment start, blood was analyzed at 3 weeks (second dose) and at 6 weeks. Typically, measured as a median, blood samples had over 120,000 T cells. The study's findings and limits: More expansion of tumor-associated blood clones, seen at 3 weeks, marked durable-benefit patients.

The CDR3 contains 15 residues. Germline assignment: CDR1 MDHEN and CDR2 SYDVKM. Trimming took 3 bases from V and 7 from J, leaving 16 bases between them. TCRdb's table, derived via immunoSEQ multiplex PCR, lists solely in-frame clones and lacks some. In the table there are 90,000 to 130,000 clones, 91% of which are singletons. Specified time point: peripheral blood 6 weeks after treatment start. The chain has TRBV28 and TRBJ1-3; a possible D gene is TRBD1 (5 bases). The clonotype was recovered from a man in his fifties or sixties with urothelial cancer. Here the sequenced sample was PBMCs, taken around atezolizumab (anti-PD-L1) treatment. DNA of the CDR3: TGTGCCAGCAGTTTCGTTACAGGAAAGAGTAACACCATATATTTT. It codes for CASSFVTGKSNTIYF.